These 17 T cell receptor beta chains were sequenced from one sample in a study of blood T cells in healthy people across ages. A second about 7 to 11 cycle PCR used barcoded and J-beta primers. MiXCR, run by TCRdb on the 5' RACE reads, gives a single entry per CDR3 protein. The sample has 650,000 to 900,000 distinct CDR3 sequences, less than 80% seen once. Specimen: blood. The receptors derive from a man aged 30 to 45 in good health.

Details on this clonotype: Just one base apart from a much larger clone, this may be a read error. The rearrangement uses TRBV20-1 and TRBJ2-7; D may correspond to TRBD1 or TRBD2 (6 bases each). The CDR3 is 14 residues long. CDR1 is DFQATT and CDR2 is SNEGSKA in the germline V gene (reference sequence). V was trimmed by 7 bases and J by 7 bases, leaving 23 bases between them. CDR3 in amino acids: CSVEGELTYNEQYF. As DNA, the CDR3 is TGCAGTGTGGAGGGGGAGCTAACCTACAATGAGCAGTACTTC.

The table lists this clonotype with a few counts. The CDR3 coding sequence is TGCAGCCAAATTAGCGTCCTGACTTTC. Amino acid sequence: CSQISVLTF. The genes are TRBV29-1 and TRBJ2-6; D gene unclear. The CDR3 contains 9 residues. Trimming stripped 8 bases from V and 12 bases from J, with 8 bases between. Per germline, CDR1 SQVTM and CDR2 ANQGSEA.

V and J are TRBV15 and TRBJ2-1; 7 bases are a match to TRBD2. The germline V gene encodes CDR1 LNHNV and CDR2 YYDKDF (reference sequence). The trim removed 4 bases at V and 10 bases at J, leaving 13 bases unmatched. The CDR3 has 15 residues. Here the CDR3 DNA reads TGTGCCACCAGCATCTTAGGACTAGGGGAATCCGAGCAGTTCTTC. The encoded protein is CATSILGLGESEQFF.

V is TRBV25-1 and J is TRBJ2-6, with unresolved D. The length of the CDR3 is 16 residues. With 5 bases removed from V and 0 bases from J, the gap between germline ends came to 11 bases. Germline-derived CDR1 and CDR2 are MGHDK and SYGVNS. Written as DNA, the CDR3 is TGTGCCAGCAGTCTCCAAGGCCGCTCTGGGGCCAACGTCCTGACTTTC. Encoded protein: CASSLQGRSGANVLTF.

V gene TRBV12-3 or TRBV12-4 combines with J gene TRBJ1-5; D call uncertain. The CDR3 has 14 residues. Between the trimmed V and J ends, which lost 2 bases and 3 bases, there was a span of 8 bases. The CDR3 nucleotides are TGTGCCAGCAGTTTACGCCAAGACAATCAGCCCCAGCATTTT. Protein sequence: CASSLRQDNQPQHF.

The chain links TRBV27 to TRBJ2-7; the match to TRBD1 covers 8 bases. This CDR3 spans 13 amino acids. The J segment lost 3 bases and the V segment lost 5 bases, leaving 3 bases of the junction unmatched. Germline V gene lookup returns CDR1 MNHEY and CDR2 SMNVEV (reference sequence). This CDR3 is CASSGGQDYEQYF. The DNA of the CDR3 is TGTGCCAGCAGTGGGGGACAGGACTACGAGCAGTACTTC.

V and J are TRBV20-1 and TRBJ2-7; D could derive from TRBD1 or TRBD2 (6 bases each). Per the germline V gene, CDR1 is DFQATT and CDR2 is SNEGSKA (reference sequence). This CDR3 comprises 16 residues. The ends were cut back, 0 bases at V and 7 bases at J, with 22 bases in the middle. The CDR3 bases are TGCAGTGCTAGAGATTTAGGGGGGCCTCTAATTGGTGAGCAGTACTTC. Translation gives CSARDLGGPLIGEQYF.

V gene TRBV2 combines with J gene TRBJ2-1; 8 positions match TRBD2. CDR1 is SNHLY and CDR2 is FYNNEI in the germline V gene. This CDR3 is 15 amino acids long. The J segment lost 2 bases and the V segment lost 4 bases, leaving 4 bases of the junction unmatched. For the CDR3, the DNA is TGTGCCAGCAGTGGAGGACTAGCAGCCTACAATGAGCAGTTCTTC. This gives the protein CASSGGLAAYNEQFF.

In its sample, this clonotype was seen a few times. The chain recombines TRBV29-1 with TRBJ2-1; 9 nucleotides match TRBD1. The trim removed 3 bases at V and 6 bases at J, leaving 3 bases unmatched. CDR3 length equals 13 residues. Per germline, CDR1 SQVTM and CDR2 ANQGSEA. CDR3: CSVDRTGANEQFF. In nucleotides, the CDR3 is TGCAGCGTTGATCGGACAGGGGCCAATGAGCAGTTCTTC.

The CDR3 bases are TGTGCCAGCAGCTTAGGTGGTCGGCAGTATGGCACAGATACGCAGTATTTT. Translating it yields CASSLGGRQYGTDTQYF. The genes are TRBV7-2 and TRBJ2-3, with no clear D. CDR1 and CDR2 from the germline V gene are SGHTA and FQGNSA. The CDR3 contains 17 residues. The V end was cut by 1 base, the J end by 1 base, with 15 bases between.

The CDR3: CASSKKKGAQKKGGLTDTQYF. In DNA, the CDR3 is TGTGCCAGCAGCAAAAAAAAAGGGGCCCAAAAAAAGGGGGGCCTCACAGATACGCAGTATTTT. The chain joins TRBV21-1 to TRBJ2-3; TRBD1, the table's D call, was not compared with the DNA. TRBV21-1 represents a pseudogene. The CDR3 totals 21 residues.

The chain joins TRBV7-9 to TRBJ2-2, with a weak D call TRBD1 (8 bases). Germline CDR1 is SEHNR and CDR2 is FQNEAQ (reference sequence). The CDR3 covers 17 residues. Between the trimmed V and J ends, which lost 5 bases and 7 bases, there was a span of 23 bases. In nucleotides, the CDR3 is TGTGCCAGCAGCCCCGACAGGGGAGGGAAAACCGGCGGGGAGCTGTTTTTT. Translated: CASSPDRGGKTGGELFF.

The J gene is TRBJ2-1, the V gene TRBV28; 7 bases align to TRBD1. After removal of 5 bases from V and 5 bases from J, the junction contained 6 bases not matched to a gene. The CDR3 loop spans 14 amino acids. Germline V gene lookup returns CDR1 MDHEN and CDR2 SYDVKM. The CDR3 region has the DNA TGTGCCAGCAGTCCCCGGGACAGAAACAATGAGCAGTTCTTC. It yields the protein CASSPRDRNNEQFF.

The chain uses TRBV12-3 or TRBV12-4 and TRBJ2-3; 11 nucleotides match TRBD2. The J segment lost 6 bases and the V segment lost 6 bases, leaving 8 bases of the junction unmatched. This CDR3 comprises 15 residues. CDR3 protein: CASSRLAGGRDTQYF. The CDR3, as DNA: TGTGCCAGCAGCCGTCTAGCGGGGGGCCGCGATACGCAGTATTTT.

The chain has TRBV7-9 and TRBJ1-5; D unresolved. V was shortened by 6 bases and J by 0 bases, with 6 bases between the two germline ends. Looked up from germline, CDR1 is SEHNR and CDR2 is FQNEAQ (reference sequence). CDR3 length: 13 residues. The CDR3 here is CASRDHSNQPQHF. CDR3 coding DNA: TGTGCCAGCAGAGATCATAGCAATCAGCCCCAGCATTTT.

This chain links TRBV6-7 with TRBJ1-5, with 10 bases that match TRBD1. TRBV6-7 is identified as an open reading frame with a role that is uncertain. This CDR3 region has 17 residues. The J segment lost 5 bases and the V segment lost 9 bases, leaving 16 bases of the junction unmatched. The CDR3 sequence is CASSVTGGLWVYQPQHF. In DNA form, the CDR3 reads TGTGCCAGTTCGGTGACAGGGGGCCTTTGGGTTTATCAGCCCCAGCATTTT.

The rearrangement uses TRBV24-1 and TRBJ1-4; the D is unclear. The CDR3 spans 14 residues. The ends were cut back, 2 bases at V and 8 bases at J, with 11 bases in the middle. Germline-derived CDR1 and CDR2 are KGHDR and SFDVKD. In DNA, the CDR3 is TGTGCCACCAGTGATTCCGGCATCGGGGAAAAACTGTTTTTT. This translates into CATSDSGIGEKLFF.